The entry that follows covers one T cell receptor beta chain sequence. Antigen unknown. This record comes from a study of cytomegalovirus exposure and HLA in healthy donors. Study conclusions and caveats: A later analysis linked a missense DCLRE1C variant to TCR beta V- and J-gene trimming. Presence/absence results assume similar sequencing depth per donor, which may not hold.

With 3 bases clipped from V and 4 bases from J, the junction kept 5 bases outside the gene matches. CDR1 and CDR2 from the germline V gene are KGHSH and LQKENI. There are 14 residues in the CDR3. With 60 Vbeta and 13 Jbeta primers, the PCR was carried out. Per the original data handling: Per a later analysis, the number of unique TCR beta chains was some 80 million, of which roughly 9.9 million were shared. The method was immunoSEQ multiplex PCR; TCRdb's version includes in-frame clones alone and lacks a portion of them. The V and J calls and clone size were taken over from that table, and D and trimming were inferred from the DNA. The table has about 240,000 clones, approximately 82% seen once.

The genes are TRBV18 and TRBJ1-1; TRBD1 agrees at 7 bases. The origin of this receptor is a woman in her fifties or sixties in good health and CMV-seropositive. The material sequenced was PBMCs. The CDR3 DNA follows: TGTGCCAGCTCACCCCACAGGGGCGGCACTGAAGCTTTCTTT. It encodes CASSPHRGGTEAFF.